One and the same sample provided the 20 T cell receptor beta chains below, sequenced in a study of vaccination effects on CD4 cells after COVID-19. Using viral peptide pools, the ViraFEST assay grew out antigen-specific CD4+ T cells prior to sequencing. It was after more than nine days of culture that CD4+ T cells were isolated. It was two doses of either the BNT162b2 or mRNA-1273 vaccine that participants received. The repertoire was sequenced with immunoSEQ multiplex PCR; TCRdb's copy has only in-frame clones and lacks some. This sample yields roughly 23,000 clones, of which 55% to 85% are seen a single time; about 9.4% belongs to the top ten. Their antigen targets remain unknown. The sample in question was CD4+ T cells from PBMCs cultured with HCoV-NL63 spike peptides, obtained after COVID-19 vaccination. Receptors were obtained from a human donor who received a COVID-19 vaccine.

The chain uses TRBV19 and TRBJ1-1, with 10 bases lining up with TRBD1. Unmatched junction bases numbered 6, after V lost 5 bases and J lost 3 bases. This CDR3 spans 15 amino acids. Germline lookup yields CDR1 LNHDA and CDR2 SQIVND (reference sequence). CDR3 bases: TGTGCCAGTAGTCACCGGGACAGGGGATACACTGAAGCTTTCTTT. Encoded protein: CASSHRDRGYTEAFF.

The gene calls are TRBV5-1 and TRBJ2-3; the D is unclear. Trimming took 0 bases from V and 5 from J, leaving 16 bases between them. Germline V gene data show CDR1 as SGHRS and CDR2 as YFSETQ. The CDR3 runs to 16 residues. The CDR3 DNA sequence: TGCGCCAGCAGCTTGGGGCGCCGGACGTCCTTAGATACGCAGTATTTT. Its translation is CASSLGRRTSLDTQYF.

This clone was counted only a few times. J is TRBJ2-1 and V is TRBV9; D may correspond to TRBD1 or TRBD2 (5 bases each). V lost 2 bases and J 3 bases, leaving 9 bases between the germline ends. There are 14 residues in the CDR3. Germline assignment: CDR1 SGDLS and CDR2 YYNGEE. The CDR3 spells CASSVGVLYNEQFF. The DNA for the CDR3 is TGTGCCAGCAGCGTGGGGGTTCTCTACAATGAGCAGTTCTTC.

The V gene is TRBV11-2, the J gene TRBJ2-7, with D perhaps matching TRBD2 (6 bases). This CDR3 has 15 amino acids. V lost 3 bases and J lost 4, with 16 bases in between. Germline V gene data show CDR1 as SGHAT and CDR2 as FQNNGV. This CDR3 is CASSFTGTPLYEQYF. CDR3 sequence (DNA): TGTGCCAGCAGCTTTACGGGGACTCCTTTATACGAGCAGTACTTC.

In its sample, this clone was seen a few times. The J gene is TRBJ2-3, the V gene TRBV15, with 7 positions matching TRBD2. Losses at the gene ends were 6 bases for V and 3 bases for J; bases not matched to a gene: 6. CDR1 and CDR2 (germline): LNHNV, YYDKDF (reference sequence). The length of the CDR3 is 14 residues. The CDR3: CATRWTRGTDTQYF. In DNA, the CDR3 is TGTGCCACCAGGTGGACTAGGGGTACAGATACGCAGTATTTT.

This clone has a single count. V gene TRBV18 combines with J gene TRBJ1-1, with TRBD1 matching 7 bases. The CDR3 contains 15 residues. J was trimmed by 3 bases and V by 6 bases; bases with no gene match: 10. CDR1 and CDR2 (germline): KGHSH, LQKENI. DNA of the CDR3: TGTGCCAGCTCTCCGTATCAGGGGGGGGACACTGAAGCTTTCTTT. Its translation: CASSPYQGGDTEAFF. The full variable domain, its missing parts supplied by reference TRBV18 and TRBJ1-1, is NAGVMQNPRHLVRRRGQEARLRCSPMKGHSHVYWYRQLPEEGLKFMVYLQKENIIDESGMPKERFSAEFPKEGPSILRIQQVVRGDSAAYFCASSPYQGGDTEAFFGQGTRLTVV.

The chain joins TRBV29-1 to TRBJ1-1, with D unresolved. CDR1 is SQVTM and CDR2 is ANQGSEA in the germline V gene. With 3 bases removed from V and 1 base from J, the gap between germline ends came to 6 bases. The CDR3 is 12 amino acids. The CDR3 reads CSVDGGNTEAFF. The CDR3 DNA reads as TGCAGCGTTGATGGCGGGAACACTGAAGCTTTCTTT.

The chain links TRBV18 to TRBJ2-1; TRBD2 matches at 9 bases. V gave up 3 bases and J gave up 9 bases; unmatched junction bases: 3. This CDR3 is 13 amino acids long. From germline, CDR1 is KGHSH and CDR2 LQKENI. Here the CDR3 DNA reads TGTGCCAGCTCACCCCTAGCGGGAAGTGAGCAGTTCTTC. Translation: CASSPLAGSEQFF.

The CDR3 region is CASSKTASSYNSPLHF. The DNA for the CDR3 is TGTGCCAGCAGTAAAACAGCGAGCTCCTATAATTCACCCCTCCACTTT. The chain combines TRBV27 with TRBJ1-6; D unresolved. Germline loops: CDR1 MNHEY, CDR2 SMNVEV (reference sequence). V dropped 5 bases and J dropped 0 bases, with 11 bases sitting between them. There are 16 residues in the CDR3.

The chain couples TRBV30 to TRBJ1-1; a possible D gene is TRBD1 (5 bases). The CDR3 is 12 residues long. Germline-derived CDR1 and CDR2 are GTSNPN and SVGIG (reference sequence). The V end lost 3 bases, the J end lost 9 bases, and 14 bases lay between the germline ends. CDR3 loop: CAWSASGTKAFF. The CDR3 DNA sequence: TGTGCCTGGAGCGCTTCCGGGACGAAAGCTTTCTTT.

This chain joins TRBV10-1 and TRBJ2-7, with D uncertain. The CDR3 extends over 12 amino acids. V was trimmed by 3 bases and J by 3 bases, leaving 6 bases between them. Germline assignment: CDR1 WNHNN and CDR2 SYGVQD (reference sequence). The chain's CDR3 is CASSDSLYEQYF. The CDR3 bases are TGCGCCAGCAGTGATAGCCTCTACGAGCAGTACTTC.

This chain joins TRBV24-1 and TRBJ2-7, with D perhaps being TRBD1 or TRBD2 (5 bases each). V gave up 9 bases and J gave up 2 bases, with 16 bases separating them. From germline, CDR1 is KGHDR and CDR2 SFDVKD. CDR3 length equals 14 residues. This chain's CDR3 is CATSLGGGPYEQYF. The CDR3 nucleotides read TGTGCCACCTCGCTTGGGGGTGGCCCCTACGAGCAGTACTTC.

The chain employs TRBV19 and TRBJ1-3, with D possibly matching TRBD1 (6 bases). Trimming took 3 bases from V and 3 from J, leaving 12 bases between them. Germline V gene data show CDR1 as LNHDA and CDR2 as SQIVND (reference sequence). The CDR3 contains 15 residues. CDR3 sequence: CASSIVGAYGNTIYF. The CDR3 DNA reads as TGTGCCAGTAGTATTGTGGGGGCGTATGGAAACACCATATATTTT.

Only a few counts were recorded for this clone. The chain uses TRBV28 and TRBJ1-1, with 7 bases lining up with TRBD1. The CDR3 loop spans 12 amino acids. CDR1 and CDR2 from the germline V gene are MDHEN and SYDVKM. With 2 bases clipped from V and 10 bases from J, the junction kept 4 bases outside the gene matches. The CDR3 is CASSLLDRVAFF. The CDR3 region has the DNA TGTGCCAGCAGTTTACTAGACAGGGTAGCTTTCTTT.

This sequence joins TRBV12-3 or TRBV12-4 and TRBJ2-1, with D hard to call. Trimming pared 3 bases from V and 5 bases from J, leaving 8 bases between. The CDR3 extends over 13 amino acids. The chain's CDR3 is CASSFFQDNEQFF. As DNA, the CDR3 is TGTGCCAGCAGTTTTTTCCAGGACAATGAGCAGTTCTTC.

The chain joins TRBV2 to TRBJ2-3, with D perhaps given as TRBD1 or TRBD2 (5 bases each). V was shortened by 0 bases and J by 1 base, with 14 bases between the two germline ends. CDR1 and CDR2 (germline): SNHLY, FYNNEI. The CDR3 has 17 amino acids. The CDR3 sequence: CASSEAGPGRGTDTQYF. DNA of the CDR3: TGTGCCAGCAGTGAAGCGGGTCCGGGGCGGGGCACAGATACGCAGTATTTT.

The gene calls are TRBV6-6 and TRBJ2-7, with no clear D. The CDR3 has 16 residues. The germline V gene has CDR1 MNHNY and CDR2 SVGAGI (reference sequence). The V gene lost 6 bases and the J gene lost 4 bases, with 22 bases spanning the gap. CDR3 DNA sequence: TGTGCCAGCAGCCGCCGTGGTGGCCAGCGAGAATACGAGCAGTACTTC. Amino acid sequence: CASSRRGGQREYEQYF.

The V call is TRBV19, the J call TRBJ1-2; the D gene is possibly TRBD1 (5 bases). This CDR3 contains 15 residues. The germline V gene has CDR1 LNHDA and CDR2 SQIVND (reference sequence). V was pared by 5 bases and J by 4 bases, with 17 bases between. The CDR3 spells CASSLDSPLTYGYTF. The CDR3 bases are TGTGCCAGTAGTCTCGACAGCCCTCTCACCTATGGCTACACCTTC.

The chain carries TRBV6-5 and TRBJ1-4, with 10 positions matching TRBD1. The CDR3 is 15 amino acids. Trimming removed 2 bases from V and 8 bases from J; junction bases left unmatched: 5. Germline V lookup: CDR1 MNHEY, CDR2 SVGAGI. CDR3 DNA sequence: TGTGCCAGCAGTTACGACAGGGGGCTGGGGGAAAAACTGTTTTTT. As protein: CASSYDRGLGEKLFF.

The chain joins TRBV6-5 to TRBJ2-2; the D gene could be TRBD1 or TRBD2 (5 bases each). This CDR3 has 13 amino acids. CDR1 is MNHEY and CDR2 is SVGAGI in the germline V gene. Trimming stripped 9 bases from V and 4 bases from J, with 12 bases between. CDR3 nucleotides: TGTGCCAGTAGACTTGGGGGCACCGGGGAGCTGTTTTTT. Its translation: CASRLGGTGELFF.